This T cell receptor beta chain derives from a study of cytomegalovirus exposure and HLA in healthy donors. Study results and limitations: Most subjects had HLA-A and HLA-B alleles reportedly predicted accurately by TCR beta sequences. In a later analysis, parvovirus B19, influenza, CMV and Epstein-Barr virus appeared linked to several top co-occurrence clusters. Presence/absence results assume similar sequencing depth per donor, which may not hold. TCR beta V segments were, for the most part, productive about 87% or about 30% of the time in an earlier analysis.

Comments on this clone: The antigen is undetermined.

The PCR employed 60 Vbeta primers together with 13 Jbeta primers. Assay used: immunoSEQ multiplex PCR; TCRdb lists only in-frame clones, some missing. The table records some 130,000 clones, more than 75% of them present only once. The germline CDR1 and CDR2 sequences are SNHLY and FYNNEI. Trimming left V 4 bases short and J 0 bases short, with 13 bases between. The CDR3 totals 15 residues. Sequenced input: PBMCs. V is TRBV2 and J is TRBJ2-7; D is undetermined. The sequence derives from a female donor in good health and CMV-seronegative. This CDR3 reads CASSGVFSSSYEQYF. CDR3 nucleotides: TGTGCCAGCAGTGGGGTATTCTCTAGCTCCTACGAGCAGTACTTC.